This TCR beta chain was obtained from a study of beta chain features in type 1 diabetes. This clone has just a few counts. What it recognizes is unknown. Broader study findings: Patients with Type 1 diabetes showed moderately but significantly shorter TCRB CDR3s in all four CD4+ subsets.

Expressed TCRB transcripts were sequenced because the entire RNA isolate underwent reverse transcription. Clones were sequenced by immunoSEQ multiplex PCR, and TCRdb holds only the in-frame ones, with some missing. Of roughly 350,000 clones listed, over 8.5% are singletons. The CDR3 contains 13 residues. CDR1 and CDR2 (germline): SGHDT, YYEEEE. V gave up 4 bases and J gave up 4 bases, with 11 bases separating them. Sequenced material: central memory CD4+ T cells from blood. The chain uses TRBV5-6 and TRBJ1-2; no clear D gene. This receptor was taken from a man in his thirties or forties with type 1 diabetes. CDR3 sequence reads: CASSRADRYGYTF. The CDR3 nucleotides read TGTGCCAGCAGCAGGGCAGATCGCTATGGCTACACCTTC. The full variable domain, completed using reference TRBV5-6 and TRBJ1-2, is DAGVTQSPTHLIKTRGQQVTLRCSPKSGHDTVSWYQQALGQGPQFIFQYYEEEERQRGNFPDRFSGHQFPNYSSELNVNALLLGDSALYLCASSRADRYGYTFGSGTRLTVV.